Presented here are 21 T cell receptor beta chains from one specimen sequenced in a study of lymphopenia after photon versus proton radiotherapy. Libraries were prepared by immunoSEQ multiplex PCR; TCRdb keeps only in-frame clonotypes and omits some of them. The sample has tens of thousands of clones; over 70% are singletons. Material: peripheral blood, obtained from a patient treated with proton-based radiotherapy. All receptors derive from an elderly man with esophageal cancer.

The chain carries TRBV2 and TRBJ1-3; 7 bases align to TRBD1. Germline V lookup: CDR1 SNHLY, CDR2 FYNNEI. The CDR3 runs to 16 residues. With V trimmed by 1 base and J by 0 bases, 3 bases remained unmatched. CDR3 protein: CASSEVGQASGNTIYF. In DNA form, the CDR3 reads TGTGCCAGCAGTGAAGTCGGACAGGCCTCTGGAAACACCATATATTTT.

V gene TRBV6-5 combines with J gene TRBJ2-2; 9 bases line up with TRBD1. Per the germline V gene, CDR1 is MNHEY and CDR2 is SVGAGI. The CDR3 loop spans 15 amino acids. With V trimmed by 6 bases and J by 5 bases, 7 bases remained unmatched. CDR3 loop: CASRRRQGGTGELFF. As DNA, the CDR3 is TGTGCCAGCAGACGACGACAGGGGGGGACCGGGGAGCTGTTTTTT.

This chain links TRBV7-3 with TRBJ1-1, with D unresolved. Germline V gives CDR1 SGHTA, CDR2 FQGTGA. With 5 bases removed from V and 2 bases from J, the gap between germline ends came to 15 bases. This CDR3 region has 15 residues. The CDR3 is CASSPDPDGNTEAFF. CDR3 DNA: TGTGCCAGCAGCCCCGACCCCGACGGAAACACTGAAGCTTTCTTT.

This chain joins TRBV4-3 and TRBJ2-7, with 7 bases identical to TRBD1. Germline V CDR1 and CDR2: LGHNA, YSLEER. V lost 0 bases, J lost 7 bases, and 6 bases stayed unmatched. CDR3 length equals 14 residues. The CDR3 DNA is TGCGCCAGCAGCCAAGATTCACAGGGGCAGGAGCAGTACTTC. Translated: CASSQDSQGQEQYF.

The chain joins TRBV6-5 to TRBJ1-5, with unresolved D. V lost 2 bases and J 6 bases, leaving 11 bases between the germline ends. Germline CDR1 MNHEY, CDR2 SVGAGI. The CDR3 runs to 14 residues. The CDR3 sequence: CASSYSRLGQPQHF. The CDR3 region has the DNA TGTGCCAGCAGTTACAGTAGGTTAGGTCAGCCCCAGCATTTT.

The V call is TRBV15, the J call TRBJ1-2; D call uncertain. V was pared by 1 base and J by 8 bases, with 20 bases between. The CDR3 sequence is 16 residues long. Germline V gene lookup returns CDR1 LNHNV and CDR2 YYDKDF (reference sequence). CDR3 in amino acids: CATSRGSALGLEGYTF. The CDR3 coding sequence is TGTGCCACCAGCAGAGGGTCGGCCCTAGGGCTAGAGGGCTACACCTTC.

CDR3: CASSPSDPSYEQYF. CDR3 nucleotides: TGTGCCAGCTCACCAAGTGACCCATCCTACGAGCAGTACTTC. The rearrangement joins TRBV18 to TRBJ2-7; D gene ambiguous. The CDR3 has 14 residues. The germline gives CDR1 KGHSH, CDR2 LQKENI. V lost 2 bases, J lost 1 base, and 9 bases lay in between.

The chain is built from TRBV6-6 and TRBJ1-3; 9 bases align to TRBD1. The junction had 10 bases not matched to a gene; V was cut back by 6 bases and J by 7 bases. CDR3 length: 15 residues. Germline CDR1 and CDR2: MNHNY and SVGAGI (reference sequence). The CDR3 bases are TGTGCCAGCAGAACGACAGGGGGAGACGTGAACACCATATATTTT. This sequence encodes CASRTTGGDVNTIYF.

The V call is TRBV11-2, the J call TRBJ2-1; weak D call: TRBD2 (5 bases). This CDR3 has 14 amino acids. V was trimmed by 2 bases and J by 1 base, leaving 6 bases between them. Germline CDR1 reads SGHAT; CDR2 reads FQNNGV. The CDR3 sequence is CASSLLASYNEQFF. CDR3 nucleotides: TGTGCCAGCAGCTTACTAGCTTCCTACAATGAGCAGTTCTTC.

The chain carries TRBV29-1 and TRBJ2-1; 11 bases align to TRBD2. V lost 7 bases and J lost 2; bases outside the gene matches: 4. The CDR3 loop spans 14 amino acids. Germline CDR1 SQVTM, CDR2 ANQGSEA. The CDR3 DNA reads TGCAGCGGTGTAGCGGGAGGGGCCTACAATGAGCAGTTCTTC. Its translation is CSGVAGGAYNEQFF.

This clone was observed once. In DNA, the CDR3 is TGTGCCAGCACCCAGGGACTAGCGGAGGCCAATGAGCAGTTCTTC. This gives the protein CASTQGLAEANEQFF. The chain employs TRBV6-5 and TRBJ2-1; 11 nucleotides align to TRBD2. With 7 bases clipped from V and 6 bases from J, the junction kept 8 bases outside the gene matches. The V gene's germline CDR1 is MNHEY and CDR2 SVGAGI. The CDR3 length is 15 residues.

This sequence joins TRBV6-5 and TRBJ2-7; D possibly matches TRBD1 or TRBD2 (6 bases each). CDR3 size: 15 residues. The V end was cut by 5 bases, the J end by 1 base, with 15 bases between. Per the germline V gene, CDR1 is MNHEY and CDR2 is SVGAGI. CDR3 nucleotides: TGTGCCAGCAGTCTGCGACAGGAGGGGTCCTACGAGCAGTACTTC. The encoded protein is CASSLRQEGSYEQYF.

The chain couples TRBV7-9 to TRBJ1-1, with 10 positions matching TRBD1. Germline CDR1 reads SEHNR; CDR2 reads FQNEAQ (reference sequence). V dropped 5 bases and J dropped 4; count of bases not matched to a gene: 4. This CDR3 spans 14 amino acids. The CDR3 bases are TGTGCCAGCAGCAACCGGGACAGGGGCACTGAAGCTTTCTTT. Its protein is CASSNRDRGTEAFF.

The chain has TRBV6-6 and TRBJ1-5; D is uncertain. The CDR3 is 16 residues long. V lost 6 bases to trimming and J lost 6 bases, with 21 bases between them. Germline CDR1 and CDR2: MNHNY and SVGAGI (reference sequence). The CDR3 spells CASRDGLSALGQPQHF. For the CDR3, the DNA is TGTGCCAGCAGAGATGGACTGTCTGCCCTGGGTCAGCCCCAGCATTTT.

This chain joins TRBV7-2 and TRBJ1-3; D gene ambiguous. CDR3 length equals 14 residues. Germline V lookup: CDR1 SGHTA, CDR2 FQGNSA. Deletions cut 0 bases from V and 0 bases from J, with 3 bases between. The CDR3 nucleotides read TGTGCCAGCAGCTTAGCGGGCTCTGGAAACACCATATATTTT. This codes for CASSLAGSGNTIYF. The full variable domain, its missing parts supplied by reference TRBV7-2 and TRBJ1-3, is GAGVSQSPSNKVTEKGKDVELRCDPISGHTALYWYRQSLGQGLEFLIYFQGNSAPDKSGLPSDRFSAERTGGSVSTLTIQRTQQEDSAVYLCASSLAGSGNTIYFGEGSWLTVV.

V gene TRBV10-3 combines with J gene TRBJ2-3, with 11 nucleotides matching TRBD1. CDR3 size: 15 residues. The germline CDR1 and CDR2 sequences are ENHRY and SYGVKD. V lost 6 bases and J lost 1; bases outside the gene matches: 3. CDR3 nucleotide sequence: TGTGCCATCAGCTGGACAGGGGGCGGCACAGATACGCAGTATTTT. Protein: CAISWTGGGTDTQYF.

The chain employs TRBV7-7 and TRBJ2-7; the match to TRBD1 covers 11 bases. This CDR3 has 14 residues. The J segment lost 4 bases and the V segment lost 5 bases, leaving 4 bases of the junction unmatched. Looked up from germline, CDR1 is SSHAT and CDR2 is FNYEAQ (reference sequence). DNA for the CDR3: TGTGCCAGCAGCCCGGGACAGGGGGATTACGAGCAGTACTTC. Translation: CASSPGQGDYEQYF.

Here the CDR3 DNA reads TGTGCCAGCAGCTTGGGGGGACAGGGGATCACTGAAGCTTTCTTT. Its translation is CASSLGGQGITEAFF. J is TRBJ1-1 and V is TRBV5-6; 10 bases match TRBD1. With V trimmed by 0 bases and J by 4 bases, 3 bases remained unmatched. CDR1 and CDR2 from the germline V gene are SGHDT and YYEEEE. CDR3 length equals 15 residues.

This clone was observed a few times. V and J are TRBV10-3 and TRBJ1-1; 7 bases agree with TRBD1. This CDR3 has 13 amino acids. J was trimmed by 3 bases and V by 6 bases; bases with no gene match: 4. The germline CDR1 and CDR2 sequences are ENHRY and SYGVKD. Here the CDR3 reads CAISRGGYTEAFF. CDR3 sequence (DNA): TGTGCCATCAGCAGGGGGGGGTACACTGAAGCTTTCTTT.

V and J are TRBV2 and TRBJ2-5, with 7 bases lining up with TRBD2. V trimming: 8 bases; J trimming: 2 bases; junction bases outside the gene matches: 8. CDR1 SNHLY and CDR2 FYNNEI come from the germline V gene. The CDR3 contains 14 residues. CDR3 loop: CASRSSGNQETQYF. The DNA of the CDR3 is TGTGCCAGCCGTTCCAGCGGGAATCAAGAGACCCAGTACTTC.

This clone was counted between two and nine times. The genes are TRBV5-4 and TRBJ2-5; 9 nucleotides line up with TRBD1. CDR3 size: 15 residues. Germline CDR1 reads SGHNT; CDR2 reads YYREEE (reference sequence). Trimming took 3 bases from V and 4 from J; bases not matched to a gene: 7. The CDR3 loop is CASSSSTGGGETQYF. CDR3 coding DNA: TGTGCCAGCAGCTCCTCGACAGGGGGAGGAGAGACCCAGTACTTC.